These T cell receptor beta chains were read from a single sample in a study of identical twins. From the 5' RACE reads, TCRdb called clonotypes with MiXCR, one entry per CDR3 protein. This sample yields approximately 1.8 million distinct CDR3 sequences, of which about 32% are seen a single time; over 0.25% belongs to the top ten. The sample consisted of cord blood. Every receptor here comes from a newborn girl in good health. Both conserved end residues are part of each CDR3. A D gene is named only where the DNA matches it firmly. Clone size is given for some rows only: seen once, a few or many times, or a class if the clone is expanded.

v_call	j_call	d_call	clone_size	cdr3_nt	cdr3_aa
TRBV5-1	TRBJ2-1	TRBD2	NA	TGCGCCAGCAGCAACGAGGGACTAGCGGGAGCCAATGAGCAGTTCTTC	CASSNEGLAGANEQFF
TRBV10-3	TRBJ2-2	NA	NA	TGTGCCACCAATCGGGACCTGAGCACCGGGGAGCTGTTTTTT	CATNRDLSTGELFF
TRBV5-1	TRBJ1-1	TRBD1	NA	TGCGCCAGCAGCCCAGGACAGGGGGGGGACACTGAAGCTTTCTTT	CASSPGQGGDTEAFF
TRBV29-1	TRBJ1-2	TRBD1	NA	TGCAGCGCCGAGGACAGGGAAAAGTATGGCTACACCTTC	CSAEDREKYGYTF
TRBV28	TRBJ1-1	TRBD1	NA	TGTGCCAGCAGCCCTGAAACAGGGGGCGCTGAAGCTTTCTTT	CASSPETGGAEAFF
TRBV19	TRBJ2-1	TRBD1	NA	TGTGCCAGTAGTAACGGACAGGGCTACAATGAGCAGTTCTTC	CASSNGQGYNEQFF
TRBV5-1	TRBJ2-3	NA	NA	TGCGCCAGCAGCTCCAACGCTAGCGGCACAGATACGCAGTATTTT	CASSSNASGTDTQYF
TRBV2	TRBJ2-7	NA	NA	TGTGCCAGCACGGACTACAATGAGCAGTACTTC	CASTDYNEQYF
TRBV7-6	TRBJ2-1	NA	NA	TGTGCCAGCAGCTTAGCCCCAGACACGCGTTCCTACAATGAGCAGTTCTTC	CASSLAPDTRSYNEQFF
TRBV20-1	TRBJ1-5	NA	few	TGCAGTGCTAGTTTGTTCTTCAGGGATCAGCCCCAGCATTTT	CSASLFFRDQPQHF
TRBV24-1	TRBJ2-2	NA	NA	TGTGCCACCAGTGACGAAATGACTAGTGGAATCGGGGAGCTGTTTTTT	CATSDEMTSGIGELFF
TRBV10-3	TRBJ2-7	NA	few	TGTGCCATCAGTGAGCACGCCAGCTTCTACGAGCAGTACTTC	CAISEHASFYEQYF
TRBV27	TRBJ2-3	TRBD2	NA	TGTGCCAGCAGTTTTCTGACTCTAGCGGGACGCACAGATACGCAGTATTTT	CASSFLTLAGRTDTQYF
TRBV28	TRBJ2-5	NA	few	TGTGCCAGCACTGACCCAGGGCGCGAGACCCAGTACTTC	CASTDPGRETQYF
TRBV19	TRBJ2-1	NA	few	TGTGCCAGTAGGCGGACACCATCCTACAATGAGCAGTTCTTC	CASRRTPSYNEQFF
TRBV11-2	TRBJ2-7	NA	few	TGTGCCAGCAGCTTAGGGGACACAGGATACGAGCAGTACTTC	CASSLGDTGYEQYF
TRBV2	TRBJ2-5	NA	few	TGTGCCAGCAGTCCACCGACCCAGTACTTC	CASSPPTQYF
TRBV29-1	TRBJ1-2	NA	NA	TGCAGCGTTGCACAGGTCTCATCTGGCTATGGCTACACCTTC	CSVAQVSSGYGYTF
TRBV4-2	TRBJ2-1	NA	many	TGTGCCAGCAGCCCCCGAGTCGATGAGCAGTTCTTC	CASSPRVDEQFF
TRBV7-9	TRBJ2-6	TRBD1	NA	TGTGCCAGCAGCCTGGGACAGGGAGTATTCTCTGGGACCAACGTCCTGACTTTC	CASSLGQGVFSGTNVLTF
TRBV2	TRBJ2-7	TRBD2	few	TGTGCCAGCAGTGTACGGAGGACTAGCGGGACCTACGAGCAGTACTTC	CASSVRRTSGTYEQYF
TRBV5-1	TRBJ1-6	NA	NA	TGCGCCAGCTCGAGTTGGGGGGCCGGTAATTCACCCCTCCACTTT	CASSSWGAGNSPLHF
TRBV10-3	TRBJ2-5	TRBD2	few	TGTGCCATCAGTGAGAGCGGGGGGGCGCAAGAGACCCAGTACTTC	CAISESGGAQETQYF
TRBV29-1	TRBJ2-7	TRBD2	many	TGCAGCGTCATGACTAGCGACTCCTACGAGCAGTACTTC	CSVMTSDSYEQYF
TRBV12-3/TRBV12-4	TRBJ2-7	NA	many	TGTGCCAGCAGTACCCGGACATCAGCACGGCAGTACTTC	CASSTRTSARQYF
TRBV19	TRBJ1-1	NA	NA	TGTGCCAGTAACGGGGCCGCTGAAGCTTTCTTT	CASNGAAEAFF
TRBV19	TRBJ1-5	TRBD1	NA	TGTGCCAGTAGATATGGTGGACAGGGGAGCAATCAGCCCCAGCATTTT	CASRYGGQGSNQPQHF
TRBV5-1	TRBJ2-1	TRBD2	NA	TGCGCCAGCAGCTTGTGGGGACTAGCGGGGTACAATGAGCAGTTCTTC	CASSLWGLAGYNEQFF
TRBV27	TRBJ2-3	NA	few	TGTGCCAGCATGAGGGGGGGTACGCAGTATTTT	CASMRGGTQYF
TRBV6-5	TRBJ2-5	NA	few	TGTGCCACCCCGGAGACCCAGTACTTC	CATPETQYF
TRBV4-1	TRBJ1-2	NA	few	TGCGCCAGCAGCCAAGATCCAGGCCCGGGCTATGGCTACACCTTC	CASSQDPGPGYGYTF
TRBV10-3	TRBJ1-4	NA	many	TGTGCCATCAGCAAAACAGGGACCACTAATGAAAAACTGTTTTTT	CAISKTGTTNEKLFF
TRBV6-5	TRBJ2-2	NA	few	TGTGCCAGCAGTTACCGGACTGGCACCGGGGAGCTGTTTTTT	CASSYRTGTGELFF
TRBV9	TRBJ2-3	NA	many	TGTGCCAGCAGCGTAGCCGGGACTAGCACAGATACGCAGTATTTT	CASSVAGTSTDTQYF
TRBV20-1	TRBJ2-1	NA	NA	TGCAGTTTAAGTCAGGGCCAGTACAATGAGCAGTTCTTC	CSLSQGQYNEQFF
TRBV6-2/TRBV6-3	TRBJ2-3	NA	NA	TGTGCCAGCAGTTACTCGGGCTTAGGATCATCTAGCACAGATACGCAGTATTTT	CASSYSGLGSSSTDTQYF
TRBV29-1	TRBJ1-5	NA	NA	TGCAGCGTTGAAGCAGGGGAGGGGGATCAGCCCCAGCATTTT	CSVEAGEGDQPQHF
TRBV16	TRBJ2-1	NA	NA	TGTGCCAGCCAAAGGGACCTGCTCTACAATGAGCAGTTCTTC	CASQRDLLYNEQFF
TRBV2	TRBJ2-3	TRBD1	NA	TGTGCCAGCAGCATACAGGGGGCGACAGATACGCAGTATTTT	CASSIQGATDTQYF
TRBV20-1	TRBJ2-1	TRBD2	NA	TGCAGTGCTAGACTACTAGCGGGGGTAAGCTCCTACAATGAGCAGTTCTTC	CSARLLAGVSSYNEQFF
TRBV7-9	TRBJ2-1	NA	many	TGTGCCAGCAGCCCCCCGACTAGTCAAAATGAGCAGTTCTTC	CASSPPTSQNEQFF
TRBV4-2	TRBJ1-1	NA	NA	TGTGCCAGCAGCCCCAATTCGGGGAGGGACACTGAAGCTTTCTTT	CASSPNSGRDTEAFF
TRBV7-9	TRBJ1-2	NA	NA	TGTGCCATCTTAGCGTCTCTGGGGGGCTACACCTTC	CAILASLGGYTF
TRBV29-1	TRBJ1-4	NA	few	TGCAGCCACAACCACCAGTGGGAAAAACTGTTTTTT	CSHNHQWEKLFF
TRBV7-2	TRBJ1-6	NA	few	TGTGCCAGCAGCAGCCGGGACAACTATAATTCACCCCTCCACTTT	CASSSRDNYNSPLHF
TRBV20-1	TRBJ2-1	TRBD2	few	TGCAGTGCCACCCTAGCGGGAGGACACAATGAGCAGTTCTTC	CSATLAGGHNEQFF
TRBV4-1	TRBJ1-6	TRBD1	few	TGCGCCAGCAGCCAAGATTTAAGGGACAGGGTTTCACCCCTCCACTTT	CASSQDLRDRVSPLHF